A selection of T cell receptor beta chains follows, all from one sample in a study of blood T cell repertoires in COVID-19. Only in-frame clones appear in the TCRdb table, and some are missing; sequencing was by immunoSEQ multiplex PCR. The sample consists of around 230,000 clones, over 70% of them appearing once. Sequences were obtained from peripheral blood. These receptors all stem from a man aged 35-49 years with acute or convalescent COVID-19. Each CDR3 is given with its conserved first and last residue. A D gene is named only where the DNA matches it firmly. A row's size may be missing; if present it is once, few, many or a size class.

CDR3aa: CAWSVEGASFNSPLHF; CDR3nt: TGTGCCTGGAGTGTTGAGGGGGCGAGCTTTAATTCACCCCTCCACTTT; len: 16; v_gene: TRBV30; j_gene: TRBJ1-6; abundance: once; d_gene: TRBD1
CDR3aa: CASSQVITGATLSGANVLTF; CDR3nt: TGCGCCAGCAGCCAAGTTATAACAGGGGCCACCCTCTCTGGGGCCAACGTCCTGACTTTC; len: 20; v_gene: TRBV4-1; j_gene: TRBJ2-6; abundance: NA; d_gene: TRBD1
CDR3aa: CAISWTGSGETQYF; CDR3nt: TGTGCCATCTCTTGGACAGGGAGCGGTGAGACCCAGTACTTC; len: 14; v_gene: TRBV2; j_gene: TRBJ2-5; abundance: once; d_gene: TRBD1
CDR3aa: CASSTLWTVPGANVLTF; CDR3nt: TGTGCCAGCAGCACCCTTTGGACAGTCCCTGGGGCCAACGTCCTGACTTTC; len: 17; v_gene: TRBV21-1; j_gene: TRBJ2-6; abundance: NA; d_gene: NA
CDR3aa: CASSRSSGTDTQYF; CDR3nt: TGTGCCAGTAGTCGATCGAGCGGCACAGATACGCAGTATTTT; len: 14; v_gene: TRBV19; j_gene: TRBJ2-3; abundance: NA; d_gene: NA
CDR3aa: CAWSEGLAGTDTQYF; CDR3nt: TGTGCCTGGAGCGAGGGCCTAGCGGGGACAGATACGCAGTATTTT; len: 15; v_gene: TRBV30; j_gene: TRBJ2-3; abundance: NA; d_gene: TRBD2
CDR3aa: CASSPPKGAVTGELFF; CDR3nt: TGTGCCAGCAGCCCTCCGAAGGGGGCGGTCACCGGGGAGCTGTTTTTT; len: 16; v_gene: TRBV6-2/TRBV6-3; j_gene: TRBJ2-2; abundance: NA; d_gene: TRBD1
CDR3aa: CASSLVGGADGELFF; CDR3nt: TGTGCCAGCAGCTTGGTAGGGGGCGCGGACGGGGAGCTGTTTTTT; len: 15; v_gene: TRBV5-6; j_gene: TRBJ2-2; abundance: NA; d_gene: TRBD1
CDR3aa: CASSYEGRTGFTEAFF; CDR3nt: TGTGCCAGCAGTTACGAAGGTAGGACAGGGTTCACTGAAGCTTTCTTT; len: 16; v_gene: TRBV6-5; j_gene: TRBJ1-1; abundance: NA; d_gene: TRBD1
CDR3aa: CASSSLDRANTEAFF; CDR3nt: TGTGCCAGCAGCTCACTGGACAGGGCAAACACTGAAGCTTTCTTT; len: 15; v_gene: TRBV5-6; j_gene: TRBJ1-1; abundance: NA; d_gene: TRBD1
CDR3aa: CAWSDDTNQPQHF; CDR3nt: TGTGCCTGGAGTGACGACACTAATCAGCCCCAGCATTTT; len: 13; v_gene: TRBV30; j_gene: TRBJ1-5; abundance: NA; d_gene: NA
CDR3aa: CASSKWGLMNTEAFF; CDR3nt: TGTGCCAGCAGCAAATGGGGACTGATGAACACTGAAGCTTTCTTT; len: 15; v_gene: TRBV7-2; j_gene: TRBJ1-1; abundance: NA; d_gene: NA
CDR3aa: CASSYGWDSSGSPYSTDTQYF; CDR3nt: TGTGCCAGCAGTTACGGATGGGATAGTAGCGGGAGCCCTTACAGCACAGATACGCAGTATTTT; len: 21; v_gene: TRBV6-2/TRBV6-3; j_gene: TRBJ2-3; abundance: once; d_gene: TRBD2
CDR3aa: CATRAGGGTGELFF; CDR3nt: TGTGCCACCAGAGCCGGGGGAGGCACCGGGGAGCTGTTTTTT; len: 14; v_gene: TRBV15; j_gene: TRBJ2-2; abundance: NA; d_gene: NA
CDR3aa: CASSWTGMRTEAFF; CDR3nt: TGTGCCAGCAGTTGGACAGGGATGAGGACTGAAGCTTTCTTT; len: 14; v_gene: TRBV28; j_gene: TRBJ1-1; abundance: NA; d_gene: TRBD1
CDR3aa: CASSQELSPSYEQYF; CDR3nt: TGTGCCAGCAGCCAAGAATTATCTCCCTCCTACGAGCAGTACTTC; len: 15; v_gene: TRBV3-1/TRBV3-2; j_gene: TRBJ2-7; abundance: many; d_gene: NA
CDR3aa: CASRQGWENQPQHF; CDR3nt: TGTGCCAGCAGACAGGGGTGGGAGAATCAGCCCCAGCATTTT; len: 14; v_gene: TRBV2; j_gene: TRBJ1-5; abundance: NA; d_gene: TRBD1
CDR3aa: CASSLGDREYNSPLHF; CDR3nt: TGCGCCAGCAGCTTGGGTGACAGGGAGTATAATTCACCCCTCCACTTT; len: 16; v_gene: TRBV5-1; j_gene: TRBJ1-6; abundance: once; d_gene: TRBD1
CDR3aa: CASSLGLISNTEAFF; CDR3nt: TGTGCCAGCAGCCTCGGTCTGATTTCGAACACTGAAGCTTTCTTT; len: 15; v_gene: TRBV3-1/TRBV3-2; j_gene: TRBJ1-1; abundance: few; d_gene: NA
CDR3aa: CASSQGSGLAGAGLQETQYF; CDR3nt: TGTGCCAGCAGCCAAGGATCGGGACTAGCGGGAGCAGGGCTCCAAGAGACCCAGTACTTC; len: 20; v_gene: TRBV4-2; j_gene: TRBJ2-5; abundance: few; d_gene: TRBD2
CDR3aa: CASSDPTSGGTPYEQYF; CDR3nt: TGCGCCAGCAGTGACCCCACTAGCGGAGGAACTCCTTACGAGCAGTACTTC; len: 17; v_gene: TRBV10-2; j_gene: TRBJ2-7; abundance: NA; d_gene: TRBD2
CDR3aa: CASSFRTGSSPLHF; CDR3nt: TGCGCCAGCAGCTTCCGGACAGGGAGTTCACCCCTCCACTTT; len: 14; v_gene: TRBV5-1; j_gene: TRBJ1-6; abundance: NA; d_gene: TRBD1
CDR3aa: CASSPLSIGGRAGDNEQFF; CDR3nt: TGTGCCAGCAGCCCCTTGTCCATCGGCGGGAGGGCCGGAGACAATGAGCAGTTCTTC; len: 19; v_gene: TRBV7-3; j_gene: TRBJ2-1; abundance: NA; d_gene: TRBD2
CDR3aa: CASSLRISTVRNEKLFF; CDR3nt: TGTGCCAGCAGCCTCCGAATAAGCACGGTCCGGAATGAAAAACTGTTTTTT; len: 17; v_gene: TRBV3-1/TRBV3-2; j_gene: TRBJ1-4; abundance: NA; d_gene: NA
CDR3aa: CASSFRRAGGNSPLHF; CDR3nt: TGTGCCAGCAGCTTCAGAAGGGCGGGAGGGAATTCACCCCTCCACTTT; len: 16; v_gene: TRBV7-2; j_gene: TRBJ1-6; abundance: NA; d_gene: NA
CDR3aa: CATGSGVYSGNTIYF; CDR3nt: TGTGCCACCGGATCAGGGGTCTACTCTGGAAACACCATATATTTT; len: 15; v_gene: TRBV6-5; j_gene: TRBJ1-3; abundance: NA; d_gene: NA
CDR3aa: CASSPESTGTGGFHF; CDR3nt: TGTGCCAGCAGTCCCGAATCTACCGGGACAGGGGGCTTCCACTTT; len: 15; v_gene: TRBV28; j_gene: TRBJ1-6; abundance: NA; d_gene: TRBD1
CDR3aa: CASSQAGVQETQYF; CDR3nt: TGTGCCAGCAGCCAAGCGGGAGTCCAGGAGACCCAGTACTTC; len: 14; v_gene: TRBV14; j_gene: TRBJ2-5; abundance: NA; d_gene: NA
CDR3aa: CASSPKSRILGTQYF; CDR3nt: TGTGCCAGCAGCCCTAAGTCTAGGATCCTTGGTACGCAGTATTTT; len: 15; v_gene: TRBV7-2; j_gene: TRBJ2-3; abundance: NA; d_gene: NA
CDR3aa: CASSPDPGEKLFF; CDR3nt: TGTGCCAGCAGCCCAGATCCCGGGGAAAAACTGTTTTTT; len: 13; v_gene: TRBV3-1/TRBV3-2; j_gene: TRBJ1-4; abundance: few; d_gene: NA
CDR3aa: CASSLQGQPYGYTF; CDR3nt: TGTGCCAGCAGCTTACAAGGACAGCCCTATGGCTACACCTTC; len: 14; v_gene: TRBV7-8; j_gene: TRBJ1-2; abundance: NA; d_gene: NA
CDR3aa: CASEPGLAGPGDTQYF; CDR3nt: TGTGCCAGCGAACCGGGACTAGCGGGACCGGGGGATACGCAGTATTTT; len: 16; v_gene: TRBV7-2; j_gene: TRBJ2-3; abundance: NA; d_gene: TRBD2
CDR3aa: CASSYARGQEAFF; CDR3nt: TGTGCCAGCAGTTACGCAAGAGGGCAGGAAGCTTTCTTT; len: 13; v_gene: TRBV6-5; j_gene: TRBJ1-1; abundance: NA; d_gene: NA
CDR3aa: CASSLNRVGAGYTF; CDR3nt: TGTGCCAGCAGTCTGAACAGGGTCGGAGCCGGCTACACCTTC; len: 14; v_gene: TRBV6-2/TRBV6-3; j_gene: TRBJ1-2; abundance: NA; d_gene: NA
CDR3aa: CAWSTGVLGELFF; CDR3nt: TGTGCCTGGAGCACAGGGGTGCTAGGGGAGCTGTTTTTT; len: 13; v_gene: TRBV30; j_gene: TRBJ2-2; abundance: NA; d_gene: TRBD1
CDR3aa: CASSLSSGNQPQHF; CDR3nt: TGTGCCAGCAGTTTATCGTCGGGCAATCAGCCCCAGCATTTT; len: 14; v_gene: TRBV27; j_gene: TRBJ1-5; abundance: NA; d_gene: NA
CDR3aa: CASISGYEQYF; CDR3nt: TGTGCCAGCATCTCGGGGTACGAGCAGTACTTC; len: 11; v_gene: TRBV25-1; j_gene: TRBJ2-7; abundance: few; d_gene: NA
CDR3aa: CASRRLAGVNTGELFF; CDR3nt: TGTGCCAGCAGGAGACTAGCGGGAGTTAACACCGGGGAGCTGTTTTTT; len: 16; v_gene: TRBV27; j_gene: TRBJ2-2; abundance: NA; d_gene: TRBD2
CDR3aa: CAISGYSTGSEQFF; CDR3nt: TGTGCCATCAGTGGATATTCTACGGGAAGTGAGCAGTTCTTC; len: 14; v_gene: TRBV10-3; j_gene: TRBJ2-1; abundance: NA; d_gene: NA
CDR3aa: CASSRTSGMYEQYF; CDR3nt: TGTGCCAGCAGCCGCACTAGCGGAATGTACGAGCAGTACTTC; len: 14; v_gene: TRBV7-9; j_gene: TRBJ2-7; abundance: NA; d_gene: TRBD2
CDR3aa: CASSPQGRASFLYNEQFF; CDR3nt: TGTGCCAGCAGCCCACAAGGTCGGGCTAGCTTCCTCTACAATGAGCAGTTCTTC; len: 18; v_gene: TRBV14; j_gene: TRBJ2-1; abundance: NA; d_gene: NA
CDR3aa: CAWSDTTRNGYTF; CDR3nt: TGTGCCTGGAGTGACACAACCAGGAATGGCTACACCTTC; len: 13; v_gene: TRBV30; j_gene: TRBJ1-2; abundance: NA; d_gene: NA